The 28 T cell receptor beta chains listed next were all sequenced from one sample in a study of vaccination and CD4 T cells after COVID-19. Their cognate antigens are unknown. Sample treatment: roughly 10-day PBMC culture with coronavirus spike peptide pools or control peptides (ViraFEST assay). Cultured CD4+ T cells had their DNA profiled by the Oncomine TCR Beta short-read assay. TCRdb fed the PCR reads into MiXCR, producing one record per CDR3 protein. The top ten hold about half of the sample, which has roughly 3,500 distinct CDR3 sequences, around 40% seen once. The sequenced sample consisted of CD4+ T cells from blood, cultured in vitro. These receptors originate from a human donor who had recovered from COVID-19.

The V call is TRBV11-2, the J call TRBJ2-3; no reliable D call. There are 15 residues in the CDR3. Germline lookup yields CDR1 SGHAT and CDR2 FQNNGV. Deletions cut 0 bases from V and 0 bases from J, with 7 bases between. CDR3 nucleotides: TGTGCCAGCAGCTTAGACTTCCCGAGCACAGATACGCAGTATTTT. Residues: CASSLDFPSTDTQYF.

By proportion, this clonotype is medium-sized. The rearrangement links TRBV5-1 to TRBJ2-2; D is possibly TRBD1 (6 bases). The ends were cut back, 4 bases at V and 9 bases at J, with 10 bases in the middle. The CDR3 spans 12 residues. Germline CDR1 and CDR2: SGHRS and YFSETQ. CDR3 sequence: CASSQQGWELFF. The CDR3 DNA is TGCGCCAGCAGCCAACAGGGCTGGGAGCTGTTTTTT.

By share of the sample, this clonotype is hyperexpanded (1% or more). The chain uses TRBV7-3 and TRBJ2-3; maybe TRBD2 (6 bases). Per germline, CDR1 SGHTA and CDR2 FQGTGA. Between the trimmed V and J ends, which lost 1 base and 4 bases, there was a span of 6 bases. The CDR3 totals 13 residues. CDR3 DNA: TGTGCCAGCAGCTTAAGCGGGGCAGATACGCAGTATTTT. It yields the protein CASSLSGADTQYF. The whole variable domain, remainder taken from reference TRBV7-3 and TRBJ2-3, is GAGVSQTPSNKVTEKGKYVELRCDPISGHTALYWYRQSLGQGPEFLIYFQGTGAADDSGLPNDRFFAVRPEGSVSTLKIQRTERGDSAVYLCASSLSGADTQYFGPGTRLTVL.

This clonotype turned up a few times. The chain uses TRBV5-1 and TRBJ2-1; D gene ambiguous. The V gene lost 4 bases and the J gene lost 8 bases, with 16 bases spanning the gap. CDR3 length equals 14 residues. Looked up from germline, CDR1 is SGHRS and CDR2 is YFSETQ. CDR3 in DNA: TGCGCCAGCAGCCTGACCGGGTTTTTGCATGAGCAGTTCTTC. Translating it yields CASSLTGFLHEQFF.

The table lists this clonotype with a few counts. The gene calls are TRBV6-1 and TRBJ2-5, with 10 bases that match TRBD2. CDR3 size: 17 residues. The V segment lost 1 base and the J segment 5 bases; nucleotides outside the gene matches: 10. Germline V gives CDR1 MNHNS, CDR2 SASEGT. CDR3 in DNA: TGTGCCAGCAGTGAAGGTCTAGCGGGAGACTTTTGGGAGACCCAGTACTTC. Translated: CASSEGLAGDFWETQYF.

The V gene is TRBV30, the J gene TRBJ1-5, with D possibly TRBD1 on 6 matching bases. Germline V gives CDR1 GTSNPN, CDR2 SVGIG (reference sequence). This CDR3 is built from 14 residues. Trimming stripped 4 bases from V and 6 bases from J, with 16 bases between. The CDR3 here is CAWTSTDRTQPQHF. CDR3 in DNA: TGTGCCTGGACTTCCACCGACAGGACTCAGCCCCAGCATTTT.

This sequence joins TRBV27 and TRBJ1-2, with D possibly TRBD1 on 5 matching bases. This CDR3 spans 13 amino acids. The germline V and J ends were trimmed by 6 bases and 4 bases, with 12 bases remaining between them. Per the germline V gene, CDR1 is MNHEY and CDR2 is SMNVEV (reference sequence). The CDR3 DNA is TGTGCCAGCAGACCTTCAGGGAGCTATGGCTACACCTTC. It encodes CASRPSGSYGYTF.

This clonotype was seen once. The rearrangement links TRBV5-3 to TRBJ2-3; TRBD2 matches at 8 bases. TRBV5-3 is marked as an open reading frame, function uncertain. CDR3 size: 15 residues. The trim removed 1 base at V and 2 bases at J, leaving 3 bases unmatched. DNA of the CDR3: TGTGCCAGAAGCTTGCAACTAGCGGACACAGATACGCAGTATTTT. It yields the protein CARSLQLADTDTQYF.

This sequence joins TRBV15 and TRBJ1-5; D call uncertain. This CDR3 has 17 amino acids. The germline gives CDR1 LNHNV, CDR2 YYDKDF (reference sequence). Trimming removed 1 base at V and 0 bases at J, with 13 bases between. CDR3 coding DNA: TGTGCCACCAGCAGAGCGAACTCCCCTTATAGCAATCAGCCCCAGCATTTT. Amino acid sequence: CATSRANSPYSNQPQHF.

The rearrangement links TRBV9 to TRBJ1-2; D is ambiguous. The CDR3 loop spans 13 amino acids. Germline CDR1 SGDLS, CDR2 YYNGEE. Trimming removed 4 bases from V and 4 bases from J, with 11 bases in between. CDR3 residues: CASSRGGAYGYTF. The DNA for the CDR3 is TGTGCCAGCAGCCGTGGAGGCGCCTATGGCTACACCTTC.

The CDR3 is CASSYGRELITDTQYF. The CDR3 nucleotides read TGTGCCAGCAGCTATGGGCGGGAACTGATCACAGATACGCAGTATTTT. V and J are TRBV7-8 and TRBJ2-3, with a weak D call TRBD2 (6 bases). Trimming shortened V by 4 bases and J by 2 bases, and 16 bases separated the two germline ends. In germline, CDR1 is SGHVS, CDR2 FQNEAQ. The CDR3 is made up of 16 amino acids.

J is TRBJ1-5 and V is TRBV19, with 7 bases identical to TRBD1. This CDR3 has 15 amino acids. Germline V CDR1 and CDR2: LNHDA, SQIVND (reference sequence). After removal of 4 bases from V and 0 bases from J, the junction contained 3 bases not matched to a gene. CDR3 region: CASSKTGNSNQPQHF. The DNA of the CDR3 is TGTGCCAGTAGTAAGACAGGGAATAGCAATCAGCCCCAGCATTTT.

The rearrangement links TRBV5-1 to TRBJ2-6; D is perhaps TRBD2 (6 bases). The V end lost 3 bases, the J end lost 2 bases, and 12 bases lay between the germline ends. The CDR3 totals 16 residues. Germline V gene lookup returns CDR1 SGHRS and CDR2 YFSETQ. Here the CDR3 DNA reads TGCGCCAGCAGCTGGAGGGTCACTACTGGGGCCAACGTCCTGACTTTC. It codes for CASSWRVTTGANVLTF.

CDR3 amino acids: CSARGAGAVSGIQYF. The CDR3 DNA reads as TGCAGTGCTAGGGGCGCAGGGGCGGTTTCGGGAATTCAGTACTTC. This chain links TRBV20-1 with TRBJ2-4, with a possible D match to TRBD1 (6 bases). CDR1 is DFQATT and CDR2 is SNEGSKA in the germline V gene (reference sequence). This CDR3 is 15 amino acids long. Between the trimmed V and J ends, which lost 3 bases and 10 bases, there was a span of 22 bases.

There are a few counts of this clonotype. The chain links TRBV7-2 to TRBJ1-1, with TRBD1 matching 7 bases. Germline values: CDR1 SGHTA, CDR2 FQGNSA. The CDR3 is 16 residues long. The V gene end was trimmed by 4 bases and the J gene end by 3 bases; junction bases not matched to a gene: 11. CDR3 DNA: TGTGCCAGCAGCTCGATCGACAGGGCCCGGGACACTGAAGCTTTCTTT. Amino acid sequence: CASSSIDRARDTEAFF.

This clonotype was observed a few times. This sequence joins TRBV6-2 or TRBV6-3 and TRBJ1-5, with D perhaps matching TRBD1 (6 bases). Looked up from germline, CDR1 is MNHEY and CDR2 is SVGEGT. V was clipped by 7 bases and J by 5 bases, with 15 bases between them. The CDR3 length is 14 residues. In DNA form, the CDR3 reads TGTGCCAGCATGGCCAGGGGAGACCATCAGCCCCAGCATTTT. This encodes CASMARGDHQPQHF.

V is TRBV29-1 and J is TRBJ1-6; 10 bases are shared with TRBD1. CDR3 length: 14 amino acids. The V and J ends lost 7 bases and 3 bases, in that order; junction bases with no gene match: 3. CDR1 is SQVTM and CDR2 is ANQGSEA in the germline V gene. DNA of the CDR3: TGCAGCGCTCGGGACAGGGGCTATAATTCACCCCTCCACTTT. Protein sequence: CSARDRGYNSPLHF.

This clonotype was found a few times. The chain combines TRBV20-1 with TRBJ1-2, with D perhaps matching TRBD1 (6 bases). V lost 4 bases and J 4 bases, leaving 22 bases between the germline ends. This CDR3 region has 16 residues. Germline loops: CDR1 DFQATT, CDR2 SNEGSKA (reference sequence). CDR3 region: CSAKNPNLLGGYGYTF. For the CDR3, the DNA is TGCAGTGCTAAAAACCCTAATTTATTAGGGGGCTATGGCTACACCTTC.

Here the CDR3 reads CASSSLGTASTDTQYF. The CDR3 DNA reads as TGTGCCAGCAGCTCCCTCGGGACAGCTAGCACAGATACGCAGTATTTT. J is TRBJ2-3 and V is TRBV7-6, with 7 bases lining up with TRBD1. In germline, CDR1 is SGHVS, CDR2 FNYEAQ. The CDR3 runs 16 residues. V lost 4 bases, J lost 0 bases, and 7 bases stayed unmatched. The complete variable domain, with remaining parts taken from reference TRBV7-6 and TRBJ2-3, reads GAGVSQSPRYKVTKRGQDVALRCDPISGHVSLYWYRQALGQGPEFLTYFNYEAQQDKSGLPNDRFSAERPEGSISTLTIQRTEQRDSAMYRCASSSLGTASTDTQYFGPGTRLTVL.

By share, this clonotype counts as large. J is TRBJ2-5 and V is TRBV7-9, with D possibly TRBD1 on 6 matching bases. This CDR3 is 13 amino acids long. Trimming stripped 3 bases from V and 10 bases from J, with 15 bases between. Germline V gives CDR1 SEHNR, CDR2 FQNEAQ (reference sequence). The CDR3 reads CASSFGSRGSQYF. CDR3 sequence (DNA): TGTGCCAGCAGCTTTGGGTCGAGGGGGAGCCAGTACTTC.

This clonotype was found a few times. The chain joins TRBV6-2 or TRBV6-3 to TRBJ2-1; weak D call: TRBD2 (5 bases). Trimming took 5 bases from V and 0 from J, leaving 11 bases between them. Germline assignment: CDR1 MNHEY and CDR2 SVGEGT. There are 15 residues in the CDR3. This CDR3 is CASSLLGVSYNEQFF. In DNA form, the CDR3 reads TGTGCCAGCAGTCTACTAGGTGTCTCCTACAATGAGCAGTTCTTC.

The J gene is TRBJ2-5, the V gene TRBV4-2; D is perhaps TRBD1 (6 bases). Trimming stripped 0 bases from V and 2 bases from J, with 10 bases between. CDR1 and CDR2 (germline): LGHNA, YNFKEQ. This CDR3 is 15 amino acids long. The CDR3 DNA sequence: TGTGCCAGCAGCCAAGATATGAGGGGGCAAGAGACCCAGTACTTC. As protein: CASSQDMRGQETQYF.

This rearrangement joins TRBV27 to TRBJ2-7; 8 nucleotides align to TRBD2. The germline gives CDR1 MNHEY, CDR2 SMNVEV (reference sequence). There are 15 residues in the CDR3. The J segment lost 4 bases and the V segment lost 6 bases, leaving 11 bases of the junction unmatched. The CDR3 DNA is TGTGCCAGCAGGCGAACCGGGACTAGTCCTTACGAGCAGTACTTC. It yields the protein CASRRTGTSPYEQYF.

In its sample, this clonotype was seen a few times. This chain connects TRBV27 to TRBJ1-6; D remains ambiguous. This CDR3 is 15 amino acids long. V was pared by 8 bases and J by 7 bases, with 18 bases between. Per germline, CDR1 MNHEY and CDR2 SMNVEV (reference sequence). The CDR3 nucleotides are TGTGCCAGCTCCATTCTACCGGGCGCGAATTCACCCCTCCACTTT. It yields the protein CASSILPGANSPLHF.

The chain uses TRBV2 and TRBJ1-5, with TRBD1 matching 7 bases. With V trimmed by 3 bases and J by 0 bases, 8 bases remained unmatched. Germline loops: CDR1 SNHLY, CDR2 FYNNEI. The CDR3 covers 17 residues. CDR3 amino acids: CASSDIRGQYSNQPQHF. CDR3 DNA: TGTGCCAGCAGTGACATAAGGGGGCAATATAGCAATCAGCCCCAGCATTTT.

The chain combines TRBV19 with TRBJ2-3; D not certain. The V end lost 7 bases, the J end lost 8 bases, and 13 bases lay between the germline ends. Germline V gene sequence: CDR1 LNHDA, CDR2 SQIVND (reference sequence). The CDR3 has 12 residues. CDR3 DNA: TGTGCCAGTATTGGGTTGGATGGTACGCAGTATTTT. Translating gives CASIGLDGTQYF.

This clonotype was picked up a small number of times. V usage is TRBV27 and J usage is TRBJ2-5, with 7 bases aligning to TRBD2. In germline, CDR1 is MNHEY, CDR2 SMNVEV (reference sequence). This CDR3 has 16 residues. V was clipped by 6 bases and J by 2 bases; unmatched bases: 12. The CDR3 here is CASSRNPSGYQETQYF. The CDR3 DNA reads TGTGCCAGCAGCCGTAACCCTAGCGGTTATCAAGAGACCCAGTACTTC.

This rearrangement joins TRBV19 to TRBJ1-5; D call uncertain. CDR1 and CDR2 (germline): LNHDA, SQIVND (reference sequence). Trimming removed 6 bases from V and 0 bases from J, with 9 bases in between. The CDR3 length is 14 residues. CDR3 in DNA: TGTGCCAGTAGAGGGCCCTATAGCAATCAGCCCCAGCATTTT. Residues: CASRGPYSNQPQHF.